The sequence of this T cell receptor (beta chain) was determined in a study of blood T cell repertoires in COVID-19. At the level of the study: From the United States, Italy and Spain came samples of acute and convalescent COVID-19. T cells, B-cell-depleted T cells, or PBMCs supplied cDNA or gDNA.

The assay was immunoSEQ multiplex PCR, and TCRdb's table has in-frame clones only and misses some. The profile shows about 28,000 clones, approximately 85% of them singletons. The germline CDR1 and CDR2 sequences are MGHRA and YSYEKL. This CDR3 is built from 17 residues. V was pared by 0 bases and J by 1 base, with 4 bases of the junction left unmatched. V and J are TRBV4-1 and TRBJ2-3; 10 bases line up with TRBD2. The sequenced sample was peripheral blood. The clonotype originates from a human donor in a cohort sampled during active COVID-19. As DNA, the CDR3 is TGCGCCAGCAGCCAAGATTACCTAGCGGGGGGCACAGATACGCAGTATTTT. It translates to CASSQDYLAGGTDTQYF.